Below, one T cell receptor beta chain is given with its context. The data were produced by immunoSEQ multiplex PCR, yet TCRdb's version contains in-frame clones alone and is incomplete. The table records hundreds of thousands of clones, around nine tenths of them present only once. The data derive from a study of blood T cell repertoires in COVID-19. Across the whole study: Sources were T cells, B-cell-depleted T cells, or PBMCs; the material itself was cDNA or gDNA.

The participants were between about 18 and 100 years old and came from about two dozen US areas. Clinical histories supplied by participants themselves formed the basis of cohort assignment. The sequence was obtained from a woman in her 30s who had been exposed to COVID-19. The material sequenced was PBMCs or T cells enriched from blood (not recorded which).

The CDR3 sequence: CASSSLSNTEAFF. Here the CDR3 DNA reads TGTGCCAGCAGCTCTTTGTCGAACACTGAAGCTTTCTTT. The chain links TRBV5-4 to TRBJ1-1; no reliable D call. Germline loops: CDR1 SGHNT, CDR2 YYREEE (reference sequence). The germline V and J ends were trimmed by 3 bases and 1 base, with 7 bases remaining between them. This CDR3 has 13 residues.